The 26 T cell receptor beta chains below were found in one sample sequenced in a study of Graves' ophthalmopathy and Graves' hyperthyroidism. The study amplified TCR beta CDR3 regions using RNA transcripts. An initial RT-PCR round employing HTBI primers preceded a second-round multiplex PCR. MiXCR, run by TCRdb on the multiplex PCR reads, gives a single entry per CDR3 protein. Of about 1.1 million distinct CDR3 sequences in the sample, 35% to 40% are singletons; the top ten hold around 10%. The specimen was peripheral blood or thyroid tissue (not recorded which). Receptors originate from an adult man with Graves' hyperthyroidism.

J is TRBJ2-7 and V is TRBV4-3; 7 bases match TRBD1. Germline trimming cut 4 bases from V and 1 base from J; bases unmatched to any gene: 13. From germline, CDR1 is LGHNA and CDR2 YSLEER. CDR3 size: 17 residues. CDR3 in amino acids: CASSPSLTPGQSYEQYF. The CDR3 DNA sequence: TGCGCCAGCAGCCCGTCGTTAACCCCGGGACAGTCCTACGAGCAGTACTTC.

In this sample, this clonotype turned up many times. V usage is TRBV6-5 and J usage is TRBJ1-1; D uncertain. This CDR3 has 12 residues. The V end was cut by 0 bases, the J end by 8 bases, with 7 bases between. Germline V gene sequence: CDR1 MNHEY, CDR2 SVGAGI. The CDR3 region has the DNA TGTGCCAGCAGTTACTCTGGCGGAGAAGCTTTCTTT. Translation gives CASSYSGGEAFF.

This clonotype occurred many times. The CDR3 region is CASVGRGPQHF. CDR3 sequence (DNA): TGTGCCAGCGTCGGCCGAGGACCCCAGCATTTT. This chain uses TRBV12-3 or TRBV12-4 with TRBJ1-5; D unclear. V shed 8 bases and J shed 10 bases, with 12 bases lying between them. The CDR3 spans 11 residues.

The chain couples TRBV11-2 to TRBJ1-4; a possible D gene is TRBD1 (6 bases). In germline, CDR1 is SGHAT, CDR2 FQNNGV. This CDR3 contains 14 residues. V was cut by 5 bases and J by 8 bases, with 15 bases left in between. The CDR3 DNA is TGTGCCAGCAGCCCGGACGGGGGCGGGGAAAAACTGTTTTTT. It translates to CASSPDGGGEKLFF. The entire variable domain, with the rest obtained from reference TRBV11-2 and TRBJ1-4, is as follows: EAGVAQSPRYKIIEKRQSVAFWCNPISGHATLYWYQQILGQGPKLLIQFQNNGVVDDSQLPKDRFSAERLKGVDSTLKIQPAKLEDSAVYLCASSPDGGGEKLFFGSGTQLSVL.

The gene calls are TRBV20-1 and TRBJ2-1; D gene unclear. The germline gives CDR1 DFQATT, CDR2 SNEGSKA (reference sequence). The CDR3 runs 13 residues. Trimming took off 4 bases at V and 6 bases at J, with 13 bases between the two ends. The DNA of the CDR3 is TGCAGTGCTATTTCCCTCGTTCTCAATGAGCAGTTCTTC. This gives the protein CSAISLVLNEQFF.

The sample holds many counts of this clonotype. V usage is TRBV20-1 and J usage is TRBJ1-1, with unresolved D. The germline CDR1 and CDR2 sequences are DFQATT and SNEGSKA (reference sequence). CDR3 length: 11 amino acids. CDR3 region: CSLPRNTEAFF. As DNA, the CDR3 is TGCAGCCTGCCGCGGAACACTGAAGCTTTCTTT.

This clonotype was seen a few times. The rearrangement joins TRBV6-6 to TRBJ2-7; 8 nucleotides line up with TRBD2. Trimming cost V 4 bases and J 7 bases; bases outside gene matches: 12. Germline CDR1 MNHNY, CDR2 SVGAGI (reference sequence). The CDR3 has 15 residues. The CDR3 spells CASSSSTGTRSEQYF. The CDR3 DNA reads as TGTGCCAGCAGTTCAAGTACCGGGACTAGAAGTGAGCAGTACTTC.

The chain links TRBV6-1 to TRBJ2-2, with a tentative D call TRBD1 (6 bases). The germline V and J ends were trimmed by 5 bases and 0 bases, with 10 bases remaining between them. The CDR3 consists of 15 residues. Germline V gives CDR1 MNHNS, CDR2 SASEGT. The CDR3 reads CASSNRVPNTGELFF. CDR3 sequence (DNA): TGTGCCAGCAGTAACAGGGTTCCGAACACCGGGGAGCTGTTTTTT.

The chain links TRBV24-1 to TRBJ1-5; 9 bases are shared with TRBD1. The CDR3 consists of 12 residues. The V segment lost 12 bases and the J segment 7 bases; nucleotides outside the gene matches: 6. In germline, CDR1 is KGHDR, CDR2 SFDVKD. The CDR3 sequence is CARHRGHQPQHF. The CDR3 region has the DNA TGTGCCCGACACAGGGGGCACCAGCCCCAGCATTTT.

This clonotype was seen a handful of times. The rearrangement links TRBV9 to TRBJ1-1, with TRBD1 matching 8 bases. Germline CDR1 SGDLS, CDR2 YYNGEE. The CDR3 spans 16 residues. Trimming removed 3 bases from V and 1 base from J; junction bases left unmatched: 8. The CDR3 sequence: CASSASRTGTNTEAFF. In DNA form, the CDR3 reads TGTGCCAGCAGCGCTTCCCGGACAGGGACGAACACTGAAGCTTTCTTT.

The chain recombines TRBV7-2 with TRBJ2-2; 10 bases match TRBD2. Germline-derived CDR1 and CDR2 are SGHTA and FQGNSA. This CDR3 has 16 residues. Losses at the gene ends were 5 bases for V and 4 bases for J; bases not matched to a gene: 7. The CDR3 protein is CASSTPSGRSTGELFF. The CDR3, as DNA: TGTGCCAGCAGCACACCTAGCGGGAGATCCACCGGGGAGCTGTTTTTT.

Regarding this clonotype: The CDR3 does not close with the conserved phenylalanine or tryptophan, likely indicating a read error. The chain carries TRBV7-9 and TRBJ1-6; D is possibly TRBD1 (5 bases). The V end lost 6 bases, the J end lost 6 bases, and 18 bases lay between the germline ends. The germline gives CDR1 SEHNR, CDR2 FQNEAQ (reference sequence). The CDR3 length is 16 residues. CDR3 sequence: CASSYRLQGGNSPLHL. The CDR3 region has the DNA TGTGCCAGCAGTTACCGTCTGCAGGGTGGTAATTCACCCCTCCACCTT.

CDR3 nucleotide sequence: TGTGCCAGCAGTTATTCTCCGGAGGAGACCCAGTACTTC. It translates to CASSYSPEETQYF. The chain joins TRBV6-5 to TRBJ2-5; D is unresolved. V lost 3 bases to trimming and J lost 5 bases, with 10 bases between them. Looked up from germline, CDR1 is MNHEY and CDR2 is SVGAGI. The CDR3 spans 13 residues.

This clonotype has at least ten counts. The chain is built from TRBV7-2 and TRBJ2-7, with no clear D. The V gene's germline CDR1 is SGHTA and CDR2 FQGNSA. This CDR3 has 14 residues. Trimming cost V 4 bases and J 0 bases, with 10 bases left between them. The CDR3 DNA sequence: TGTGCCAGCAGCTCCCCCGGGCGCTCCTACGAGCAGTACTTC. Its translation: CASSSPGRSYEQYF.

Ten or more counts support this clonotype. This chain's CDR3 is CASSIRGSAKHSPLHF. The CDR3 bases are TGTGCCAGTAGTATAAGAGGGTCAGCGAAACATTCACCCCTCCACTTT. This sequence joins TRBV19 and TRBJ1-6; D not resolved. Trimming took 2 bases from V and 8 from J, leaving 16 bases between them. The CDR3 length is 16 residues. The germline V gene encodes CDR1 LNHDA and CDR2 SQIVND (reference sequence).

This clonotype was seen repeatedly, ten times or more. CDR3 protein: CASKLGNEQYF. In nucleotides, the CDR3 is TGCGCCAGCAAATTAGGGAACGAGCAGTACTTC. The V and J genes are TRBV5-1 and TRBJ2-7; D uncertain. V lost 6 bases, J lost 5 bases, and 9 bases lay in between. CDR1 is SGHRS and CDR2 is YFSETQ in the germline V gene. This CDR3 contains 11 residues.

The V call is TRBV10-3, the J call TRBJ2-7; D is undetermined. This CDR3 has 15 amino acids. V dropped 4 bases and J dropped 0 bases, with 13 bases sitting between them. Germline V gene sequence: CDR1 ENHRY, CDR2 SYGVKD. This CDR3 is CAISARDGSSYEQYF. CDR3 sequence (DNA): TGTGCCATCAGTGCTAGAGACGGCAGCTCCTACGAGCAGTACTTC.

In its sample, this clonotype was seen many times. The J gene is TRBJ1-4, the V gene TRBV2; D might be TRBD1 (5 bases). V lost 10 bases, J lost 4 bases, and 13 bases lay in between. The CDR3 covers 13 residues. Germline CDR1 SNHLY, CDR2 FYNNEI. The CDR3, as DNA: TGTGCCACCAACCGGGACTTTAATGAAAAACTGTTTTTT. Its translation: CATNRDFNEKLFF.

The rearrangement joins TRBV4-3 to TRBJ2-2; D perhaps matches TRBD1 (6 bases). CDR3 length: 16 amino acids. Trimming pared 0 bases from V and 6 bases from J, leaving 14 bases between. CDR1 is LGHNA and CDR2 is YSLEER in the germline V gene. CDR3 nucleotide sequence: TGCGCCAGCAGCCAAGAGGGGGCAGGTCGGGCCGGGGAGCTGTTTTTT. The encoded protein is CASSQEGAGRAGELFF.

This clonotype was recorded many times. The rearrangement links TRBV3-1 to TRBJ1-1; no definite D call. This CDR3 has 12 amino acids. V lost 6 bases to trimming and J lost 6 bases, with 11 bases between them. Per the germline V gene, CDR1 is LGHDT and CDR2 is YNNKEL (reference sequence). CDR3 in amino acids: CASSPPAAEAFF. CDR3 DNA sequence: TGTGCCAGCAGTCCCCCCGCTGCTGAAGCTTTCTTT.

The gene calls are TRBV7-9 and TRBJ1-2; D gene ambiguous. V dropped 3 bases and J dropped 4 bases, with 18 bases sitting between them. Germline assignment: CDR1 SEHNR and CDR2 FQNEAQ (reference sequence). The CDR3 is made up of 16 amino acids. This chain's CDR3 is CASSFGRMGLSYGYTF. The CDR3 DNA is TGTGCCAGCAGCTTCGGGAGGATGGGATTGAGCTATGGCTACACCTTC.

The V call is TRBV19, the J call TRBJ1-5, with 7 bases lining up with TRBD1. V gave up 3 bases and J gave up 4 bases; unmatched junction bases: 6. CDR3 length equals 15 residues. The V gene's germline CDR1 is LNHDA and CDR2 SQIVND (reference sequence). The CDR3 here is CASSIWDRKNQPQHF. The CDR3 bases are TGTGCCAGTAGTATTTGGGACAGAAAAAATCAGCCCCAGCATTTT.

Comments on this clonotype: A read error is possible here, since a much larger clone lies one base away. The chain couples TRBV6-6 to TRBJ1-2, with 8 bases fitting TRBD1. This CDR3 has 14 amino acids. Germline loops: CDR1 MNHNY, CDR2 SVGAGI (reference sequence). The CDR3 DNA sequence: TGTGCCATCAGTGGCCGACAGGGGAGCTATGGCTACACCTTC. Translation: CAISGRQGSYGYTF.

There are many counts of this clonotype. The genes are TRBV29-1 and TRBJ1-1; D ambiguous. CDR1 and CDR2 from the germline V gene are SQVTM and ANQGSEA. Trimming cost V 7 bases and J 1 base, with 10 bases left between them. The CDR3 is made up of 12 amino acids. CDR3 residues: CSATPQNTEAFF. In nucleotides, the CDR3 is TGCAGCGCTACCCCTCAGAACACTGAAGCTTTCTTT.

This clonotype appeared a few times. The chain recombines TRBV30 with TRBJ1-6, with a weak D call TRBD1 (6 bases). Looked up from germline, CDR1 is GTSNPN and CDR2 is SVGIG (reference sequence). The CDR3 length is 14 residues. V dropped 0 bases and J dropped 7 bases, with 10 bases sitting between them. CDR3 DNA sequence: TGTGCCTGGAGTGTAGGGGGAGGGAATTCACCCCTCCACTTT. Translating it yields CAWSVGGGNSPLHF. Together with reference TRBV30 and TRBJ1-6, the CDR3 gives the full variable domain: SQTIHQWPATLVQPVGSPLSLECTVEGTSNPNLYWYRQAAGRGLQLLFYSVGIGQISSEVPQNLSASRPQDRQFILSSKKLLLSDSGFYLCAWSVGGGNSPLHFGNGTRLTVT.

This clonotype came up many times. The V gene is TRBV7-9, the J gene TRBJ1-2; tentatively, D is TRBD1 (6 bases). This CDR3 region has 14 residues. CDR1 SEHNR and CDR2 FQNEAQ come from the germline V gene (reference sequence). V was shortened by 5 bases and J by 6 bases, with 16 bases between the two germline ends. The CDR3 DNA follows: TGTGCCAGCAGCCCCATAATGGGGGCTCATGGCTACACCTTC. It codes for CASSPIMGAHGYTF. Full variable domain (rest looked up from reference TRBV7-9 and TRBJ1-2): DTGVSQNPRHKITKRGQNVTFRCDPISEHNRLYWYRQTLGQGPEFLTYFQNEAQLEKSRLLSDRFSAERPKGSFSTLEIQRTEQGDSAMYLCASSPIMGAHGYTFGSGTRLTVV.